These 28 T cell receptor beta chains originate from one sample sequenced in a study of T cells in Graves' hyperthyroidism and ophthalmopathy (dated by TCRdb to the late 2010s). Libraries were constructed by multiplex PCR. Sequenced using an Illumina HiSeq 2000. The TCR beta CDR3 regions were amplified from RNA transcripts. The TCR CDR3 was subjected to a first round of RT-PCR using the HTBI primer set and the Qiagen OneStep RT-PCR kit. The raw public reads went through TCRdb reprocessing: fastp at Q25, MiXCR clone calling, in-frame beta chains kept. Rows are unified per CDR3 protein, each entry keeping the most common DNA and genes. Present in this sample are about 720,000 distinct CDR3 sequences, approximately 19% of which were seen just once. The top ten constitute 16% of the sample. Sequenced sample: blood. All receptors come from a woman aged 50 to 60 with Graves' hyperthyroidism that later progressed to Graves' ophthalmopathy.

This rearrangement joins TRBV27 to TRBJ2-7, with D possibly being TRBD2 (5 bases). The V gene's germline CDR1 is MNHEY and CDR2 SMNVEV (reference sequence). V dropped 4 bases and J dropped 3 bases, with 16 bases sitting between them. The CDR3 is 15 residues long. For the CDR3, the DNA is TGTGCCAGCAGTTCATACGAGGGCCTCAACTACGAGCAGTACTTC. Encoded protein: CASSSYEGLNYEQYF.

This clonotype came up once. This sequence joins TRBV19 and TRBJ1-2; a weak D match, TRBD1 (6 bases). Between the trimmed V and J ends, which lost 4 bases and 6 bases, there was a span of 18 bases. CDR1 LNHDA and CDR2 SQIVND come from the germline V gene (reference sequence). The CDR3 consists of 15 residues. CDR3 sequence (DNA): TGTGCCAGTAGTAAAGTGAGGGGGACCAACCATGGCTACACCTTC. The encoded protein is CASSKVRGTNHGYTF. Full variable domain (missing parts from reference TRBV19 and TRBJ1-2): DGGITQSPKYLFRKEGQNVTLSCEQNLNHDAMYWYRQDPGQGLRLIYYSQIVNDFQKGDIAEGYSVSREKKESFPLTVTSAQKNPTAFYLCASSKVRGTNHGYTFGSGTRLTVV.

V and J are TRBV6-5 and TRBJ1-3, with D possibly TRBD1 on 5 matching bases. The length of the CDR3 is 18 residues. The V end lost 0 bases, the J end lost 3 bases, and 18 bases lay between the germline ends. Germline CDR1 reads MNHEY; CDR2 reads SVGAGI. This chain's CDR3 is CASSYSIAGLSGGNTIYF. DNA of the CDR3: TGTGCCAGCAGTTACTCGATCGCAGGGTTGTCAGGTGGAAACACCATATATTTT.

This clonotype was recorded many times. V and J are TRBV20-1 and TRBJ2-5; 10 bases align to TRBD2. Germline loops: CDR1 DFQATT, CDR2 SNEGSKA (reference sequence). V was pared by 6 bases and J by 2 bases, with 15 bases of the junction left unmatched. This CDR3 has 17 residues. As DNA, the CDR3 is TGCAGTGCGGAGACCTGGGCAGCGGGGGGGCTACAAGAGACCCAGTACTTC. It codes for CSAETWAAGGLQETQYF.

This clonotype was observed a handful of times. The rearrangement links TRBV19 to TRBJ2-5; 10 bases fit TRBD1. V shed 5 bases and J 5 bases; nucleotides not matched to a gene: 8. Looked up from germline, CDR1 is LNHDA and CDR2 is SQIVND (reference sequence). The CDR3 covers 15 residues. The CDR3 nucleotides are TGTGCCAGTAGTGCGGACAGGGGGAATCGGGAGACCCAGTACTTC. It is translated as CASSADRGNRETQYF.

The CDR3 DNA reads as TGTGCCAGCAGCTTACCTGTCGGGGGCTACACCTTC. Translated, it gives CASSLPVGGYTF. The V gene is TRBV7-9, the J gene TRBJ1-2; D is unclear. V lost 2 bases and J lost 8, with 9 bases in between. The V gene's germline CDR1 is SEHNR and CDR2 FQNEAQ (reference sequence). The CDR3 covers 12 residues.

The rearrangement joins TRBV4-2 to TRBJ2-1; a possible D gene is TRBD2 (6 bases). V lost 0 bases, J lost 2 bases, and 11 bases lay in between. In germline, CDR1 is LGHNA, CDR2 YNFKEQ. The CDR3 contains 16 residues. CDR3 amino acids: CASSQDDGGPYNEQFF. The CDR3 DNA reads as TGTGCCAGCAGCCAAGATGACGGGGGTCCCTACAATGAGCAGTTCTTC.

This chain joins TRBV4-1 and TRBJ1-1, with TRBD1 as a possible D gene (6 bases). This CDR3 contains 15 residues. The germline CDR1 and CDR2 sequences are MGHRA and YSYEKL. V was cut by 0 bases and J by 1 base, with 9 bases left in between. The CDR3 region has the DNA TGCGCCAGCAGCCAAGACGGGGGACAGAACACTGAAGCTTTCTTT. This sequence encodes CASSQDGGQNTEAFF.

This clonotype was counted a few times. The chain couples TRBV27 to TRBJ1-5; D not resolved. The CDR3 spans 15 residues. Per germline, CDR1 MNHEY and CDR2 SMNVEV (reference sequence). V was shortened by 4 bases and J by 1 base, with 11 bases between the two germline ends. Here the CDR3 reads CASSSQVGSNQPQHF. Here the CDR3 DNA reads TGTGCCAGCAGTTCCCAGGTAGGCAGCAATCAGCCCCAGCATTTT.

J is TRBJ2-1 and V is TRBV5-1, with 7 nucleotides matching TRBD1. CDR1 is SGHRS and CDR2 is YFSETQ in the germline V gene. The CDR3 contains 15 residues. V was clipped by 4 bases and J by 2 bases; unmatched bases: 6. CDR3 nucleotides: TGCGCCAGCAGCCAACCGGGACAGCCCTACAATGAGCAGTTCTTC. Translation gives CASSQPGQPYNEQFF.

In this sample, this clonotype turned up many times. J is TRBJ1-4 and V is TRBV30, with 7 bases lining up with TRBD1. The germline gives CDR1 GTSNPN, CDR2 SVGIG (reference sequence). The CDR3 sequence is 15 residues long. V trimming: 3 bases; J trimming: 8 bases; junction bases outside the gene matches: 12. Written as DNA, the CDR3 is TGTGCCTGGAGCCTAAACCGACAGGGCGGGGAAAAACTGTTTTTT. This codes for CAWSLNRQGGEKLFF.

In this sample, this clonotype turned up a few times. The V gene is TRBV7-3, the J gene TRBJ2-6; D possibly corresponds to TRBD1 (6 bases). Germline V gene data show CDR1 as SGHTA and CDR2 as FQGTGA. The CDR3 extends over 16 amino acids. V lost 5 bases and J 0 bases, leaving 11 bases between the germline ends. CDR3 sequence: CASSQTGFSGANVLTF. The CDR3 DNA sequence: TGTGCCAGCAGCCAGACAGGTTTCTCTGGGGCCAACGTCCTGACTTTC.

This clonotype was counted at least ten times. The rearrangement links TRBV2 to TRBJ2-2; 7 nucleotides match TRBD1. This CDR3 spans 14 amino acids. Looked up from germline, CDR1 is SNHLY and CDR2 is FYNNEI. Germline trimming cut 7 bases from V and 4 bases from J; bases unmatched to any gene: 6. CDR3 loop: CASMDRTSTGELFF. The CDR3 coding sequence is TGTGCCAGCATGGACAGGACAAGCACCGGGGAGCTGTTTTTT. The full variable domain, its missing parts supplied by reference TRBV2 and TRBJ2-2, is EPEVTQTPSHQVTQMGQEVILRCVPISNHLYFYWYRQILGQKVEFLVSFYNNEISEKSEIFDDQFSVERPDGSNFTLKIRSTKLEDSAMYFCASMDRTSTGELFFGEGSRLTVL.

This chain uses TRBV20-1 with TRBJ1-5; D gene ambiguous. The CDR3 runs to 13 residues. Trimming removed 3 bases from V and 3 bases from J, with 9 bases in between. The germline CDR1 and CDR2 sequences are DFQATT and SNEGSKA (reference sequence). The CDR3 here is CSARRAVNQPQHF. The CDR3 nucleotides read TGCAGTGCTAGGCGGGCCGTCAATCAGCCCCAGCATTTT.

This clonotype was counted a few times. CDR3: CASSPRLAGGVSYNEQFF. In DNA form, the CDR3 reads TGCGCCAGCAGCCCGAGACTAGCGGGGGGGGTCTCCTACAATGAGCAGTTCTTC. The J gene is TRBJ2-1, the V gene TRBV4-1; TRBD2 matches 14 bases. In germline, CDR1 is MGHRA, CDR2 YSYEKL. With V trimmed by 4 bases and J by 0 bases, 5 bases remained unmatched. CDR3 size: 18 residues.

This clonotype was found a few times. The chain links TRBV7-2 to TRBJ2-4, with 9 bases matching TRBD1. The CDR3 spans 14 residues. Germline V lookup: CDR1 SGHTA, CDR2 FQGNSA. Trimming at V came to 4 bases and at J to 6 bases, leaving 4 bases not matched to a gene. Here the CDR3 reads CASSYRQGGNIQYF. CDR3 sequence (DNA): TGTGCCAGCAGCTACAGACAGGGGGGAAACATTCAGTACTTC.

This clonotype was seen a few times. The chain couples TRBV12-3 or TRBV12-4 to TRBJ2-3; D remains ambiguous. Deletions cut 3 bases from V and 4 bases from J, with 11 bases between. The CDR3 spans 14 residues. The CDR3 coding sequence is TGTGCCAGCAGTTTGGTGGGCTCGGCAGATACGCAGTATTTT. The encoded protein is CASSLVGSADTQYF.

This clonotype was seen repeatedly, ten times or more. The V and J genes are TRBV7-6 and TRBJ2-7; D possibly corresponds to TRBD1 (5 bases). Trimming pared 3 bases from V and 3 bases from J, leaving 18 bases between. The CDR3 has 16 amino acids. Germline-derived CDR1 and CDR2 are SGHVS and FNYEAQ. Here the CDR3 reads CASSFGEWGSLYEQYF. The CDR3 coding sequence is TGTGCCAGCAGCTTTGGCGAGTGGGGCTCTCTCTACGAGCAGTACTTC.

The chain recombines TRBV19 with TRBJ1-1; D is perhaps TRBD1 (5 bases). Germline assignment: CDR1 LNHDA and CDR2 SQIVND (reference sequence). V was clipped by 3 bases and J by 1 base, with 18 bases between them. This CDR3 is 17 amino acids long. As DNA, the CDR3 is TGTGCCAGTAGTATCGGGACGGCCAGCATTCCGAACACTGAAGCTTTCTTT. This gives the protein CASSIGTASIPNTEAFF.

This clonotype was picked up a small number of times. This chain joins TRBV6-1 and TRBJ1-2, with D possibly being TRBD1 (5 bases). Trimming left V 5 bases short and J 4 bases short, with 20 bases between. CDR1 and CDR2 (germline): MNHNS, SASEGT. The CDR3 length is 16 residues. As DNA, the CDR3 is TGTGCCAGCAGTCGTTCTTTACAGGCCTCAACCTATGGCTACACCTTC. It yields the protein CASSRSLQASTYGYTF.

At least ten counts were recorded for this clonotype. The V gene is TRBV6-1, the J gene TRBJ1-5, with a weak D call TRBD1 (5 bases). Germline V gene data show CDR1 as MNHNS and CDR2 as SASEGT. Trimming left V 4 bases short and J 0 bases short, with 13 bases between. This CDR3 is 16 amino acids long. The CDR3 here is CASSADSGHSNQPQHF. CDR3 DNA sequence: TGTGCCAGCAGTGCCGACAGTGGACATAGCAATCAGCCCCAGCATTTT.

This clonotype was seen many times. The chain joins TRBV11-2 to TRBJ2-1; 8 bases are a match to TRBD2. The germline V gene has CDR1 SGHAT and CDR2 FQNNGV. The CDR3 loop spans 15 amino acids. The J segment lost 0 bases and the V segment lost 5 bases, leaving 3 bases of the junction unmatched. CDR3 sequence: CASSTGGFSYNEQFF. The DNA for the CDR3 is TGTGCCAGCAGCACGGGGGGGTTCTCCTACAATGAGCAGTTCTTC.

Details on this clonotype: This may stem from a read error, because a much larger clone lies one nucleotide away. The rearrangement joins TRBV27 to TRBJ2-7; TRBD2 matches at 7 bases. The CDR3 covers 14 residues. The ends lost 3 bases at V and 3 bases at J; junction bases unmatched: 5. Germline CDR1 and CDR2: MNHEY and SMNVEV (reference sequence). This CDR3 is CASSFSGVVYEQYF. The CDR3 DNA follows: TGTGCCAGCAGTTTCAGCGGGGTGGTCTACGAGCAGTACTTC.

V is TRBV5-1 and J is TRBJ2-2; 10 nucleotides match TRBD2. Germline assignment: CDR1 SGHRS and CDR2 YFSETQ. The CDR3 totals 17 residues. V dropped 1 base and J dropped 6; count of bases not matched to a gene: 9. The CDR3 coding sequence is TGCGCCAGCAGCTTGACGGCTAGCGGGAGTAATGCCGGGGAGCTGTTTTTT. This codes for CASSLTASGSNAGELFF.

This clonotype was observed a handful of times. This chain uses TRBV4-1 with TRBJ2-7, with D tentatively TRBD1 (6 bases). Germline V lookup: CDR1 MGHRA, CDR2 YSYEKL. The CDR3 covers 13 residues. Trimming shortened V by 4 bases and J by 4 bases, and 11 bases separated the two germline ends. The CDR3 DNA reads TGCGCCAGCAGCCCAATGGACAGTTACGAGCAGTACTTC. This gives the protein CASSPMDSYEQYF.

The CDR3 loop is CAIRDRESGSPLHF. The CDR3 DNA sequence: TGTGCCATCAGGGACAGGGAATCGGGTTCACCCCTCCACTTT. The chain employs TRBV10-3 and TRBJ1-6; 8 bases are shared with TRBD1. Germline assignment: CDR1 ENHRY and CDR2 SYGVKD. The CDR3 is 14 residues long. The junction had 7 bases not matched to a gene; V was cut back by 6 bases and J by 9 bases.

This clonotype was counted a few times. The V and J genes are TRBV29-1 and TRBJ2-5; D gene uncertain. Deletions cut 1 base from V and 5 bases from J, with 14 bases between. The germline CDR1 and CDR2 sequences are SQVTM and ANQGSEA. This CDR3 has 14 amino acids. The CDR3 reads CSVEGPHDWETQYF. CDR3 DNA: TGCAGCGTTGAAGGTCCCCACGATTGGGAGACCCAGTACTTC. Combining the CDR3 with reference TRBV29-1 and TRBJ2-5 gives the whole variable domain SAVISQKPSRDICQRGTSLTIQCQVDSQVTMMFWYRQQPGQSLTLIATANQGSEATYESGFVIDKFPISRPNLTFSTLTVSNMSPEDSSIYLCSVEGPHDWETQYFGPGTRLLVL.

This clonotype occurred a few times. The germline gene is not matched at one end of the junction; a read error may be the cause. The V gene is TRBV11-2, the J gene TRBJ2-5; the D call may be TRBD1 or TRBD2 (5 bases each). Germline V CDR1 and CDR2: SGHAT, FQNNGV. This CDR3 comprises 14 residues. The CDR3, as DNA: TGTGCCAGCAGCCCACACCCGGGGCAAGGGACCCAGTACTTC. It translates to CASSPHPGQGTQYF.